This record looks at one T cell receptor beta chain sequence and its context. This sample was taken from a study of blood T cells in healthy people across ages. Looking at the study overall: There was about one barcoded beta molecule captured by template switching per two T cells.

CDR3 length: 17 amino acids. V lost 4 bases to trimming and J lost 5 bases; unmatched junction nucleotides: 8. Germline V gene lookup returns CDR1 KGHSH and CDR2 LQKENI. Primers used in a second PCR of about 7 to 12 cycles were a sample-barcoded 5' primer and a J-beta primer mix. A single record per CDR3 protein comes from TCRdb applying MiXCR to the 5' RACE reads. The sample yields 870,000 or so distinct CDR3 sequences, about 28% seen once. Samples had at least 6.5 million PBMCs isolated from them. This chain connects TRBV18 to TRBJ2-1; 13 bases are a match to TRBD2. The sample consisted of blood. The clonotype originates from a woman of 80 years or more in good health. The DNA of the CDR3 is TGTGCCAGCTCACTCCTTCAGACTAGCGGGGGGAACAATGAGCAGTTCTTC. Translated: CASSLLQTSGGNNEQFF.